The T cell receptor beta chain described here comes from a study of cytomegalovirus exposure and HLA in healthy donors. TCRdb's table, derived via immunoSEQ multiplex PCR, lists solely in-frame clones and lacks some. The data contain 200,000 to 250,000 clones, 88% of them singletons. This CDR3 contains 15 residues. V lost 5 bases to trimming and J lost 5 bases; unmatched junction nucleotides: 5. Germline-derived CDR1 and CDR2 are MNHEY and SMNVEV (reference sequence). The receptor was derived from a woman younger than 35 in good health and CMV-seronegative. J is TRBJ2-1 and V is TRBV27; 11 bases match TRBD2. The sequenced material came from PBMCs. Written as DNA, the CDR3 is TGTGCCAGCAGTCTAGGGACTAGCGGTCACAATGAGCAGTTCTTC. Translation: CASSLGTSGHNEQFF.